Listed below are T cell receptor beta chains from one sample, sequenced in a study of shared clonotypes between healthy human individuals. The method was immunoSEQ multiplex PCR; TCRdb's version includes in-frame clones alone and lacks a portion of them. Of hundreds of thousands of clones in the sample, nearly 95% are singletons; the top ten hold 24%. The specimen was naive CD8+ T cells sorted from blood. These TCRs come from a man aged 30 to 45 in good health. Each CDR3 is given with its conserved first and last residue. A D gene is named only where the DNA matches it firmly. Rows may omit the clone size; those that give it use once, few, many or a size class.

V: TRBV6-1; D: -; size: -; J: TRBJ2-7; CDR3: CASRPRGSYEQYF; DNA: TGTGCCAGCAGGCCCCGGGGTAGCTACGAGCAGTACTTC
V: TRBV7-2; D: TRBD1; size: once; J: TRBJ1-5; CDR3: CASSLSDRRKEPQHF; DNA: TGTGCCAGCAGCTTATCGGACAGGCGAAAGGAGCCCCAGCATTTT
V: TRBV7-6; D: -; size: -; J: TRBJ2-3; CDR3: CASSLGPAPPADTQYF; DNA: TGTGCCAGCAGCTTAGGACCAGCTCCCCCCGCAGATACGCAGTATTTT
V: TRBV11-2; D: -; size: -; J: TRBJ2-7; CDR3: CASSPPHYEQYF; DNA: TGTGCCAGCAGCCCACCCCACTACGAGCAGTACTTC
V: TRBV27; D: TRBD1; size: -; J: TRBJ1-5; CDR3: CASSRDSSNQPQHF; DNA: TGTGCCAGCAGTCGGGACAGTAGCAATCAGCCCCAGCATTTT
V: TRBV5-6; D: TRBD1; size: -; J: TRBJ2-5; CDR3: CASSLGQGAGMETQYF; DNA: TGTGCCAGCAGCTTGGGGCAGGGGGCAGGTATGGAGACCCAGTACTTC
V: TRBV28; D: -; size: -; J: TRBJ2-2; CDR3: CASSLISPDRGELFF; DNA: TGTGCCAGCAGTTTAATTTCCCCCGACAGGGGGGAGCTGTTTTTT
V: TRBV15; D: -; size: -; J: TRBJ2-5; CDR3: CATSSHQRGSETQYF; DNA: TGTGCCACCAGCAGTCACCAACGGGGGTCAGAGACCCAGTACTTC
V: TRBV29-1; D: TRBD1; size: -; J: TRBJ2-5; CDR3: CSVPRGQETQYF; DNA: TGCAGCGTTCCCAGGGGGCAGGAGACCCAGTACTTC
V: TRBV27; D: -; size: -; J: TRBJ2-7; CDR3: CASSWGRGAYEQYF; DNA: TGTGCCAGCAGTTGGGGTAGAGGGGCCTACGAGCAGTACTTC
V: TRBV4-1; D: -; size: -; J: TRBJ1-5; CDR3: CASSQDTTVPQHF; DNA: TGCGCCAGCAGCCAAGACACGACTGTGCCCCAGCATTTT
V: TRBV7-9; D: -; size: -; J: TRBJ2-7; CDR3: CASSLAGNHYEQYF; DNA: TGTGCCAGCAGCTTAGCAGGGAACCACTACGAGCAGTACTTC
V: TRBV27; D: TRBD2; size: -; J: TRBJ2-1; CDR3: CASKGLAGYNEQFF; DNA: TGTGCCAGCAAGGGACTAGCGGGCTACAATGAGCAGTTCTTC
V: TRBV7-9; D: -; size: -; J: TRBJ2-1; CDR3: CASSFFRDEQFF; DNA: TGTGCCAGCAGCTTTTTTCGGGATGAGCAGTTCTTC
V: TRBV18; D: -; size: -; J: TRBJ2-7; CDR3: CASSPAGTYEQYF; DNA: TGTGCCAGCTCACCCGCCGGAACCTACGAGCAGTACTTC
V: TRBV27; D: -; size: -; J: TRBJ2-2; CDR3: CASSLEGNTGELFF; DNA: TGTGCCAGCAGCCTAGAGGGGAACACCGGGGAGCTGTTTTTT
V: TRBV7-2; D: TRBD2; size: -; J: TRBJ2-1; CDR3: CASSFGLAGGNEQFF; DNA: TGTGCCAGCAGCTTCGGTCTAGCGGGAGGCAATGAGCAGTTCTTC
V: TRBV6-6; D: -; size: -; J: TRBJ2-7; CDR3: CASSYGRLITYEQYF; DNA: TGTGCCAGCAGTTACGGGAGGTTGATAACCTACGAGCAGTACTTC
V: TRBV18; D: -; size: -; J: TRBJ1-4; CDR3: CASSSGTLNEKLFF; DNA: TGTGCCAGCTCATCCGGGACCCTTAATGAAAAACTGTTTTTT
V: TRBV7-8; D: -; size: -; J: TRBJ1-1; CDR3: CASSSPRGANTEAFF; DNA: TGTGCCAGCAGCTCACCCCGAGGGGCGAACACTGAAGCTTTCTTT
V: TRBV5-4; D: TRBD2; size: -; J: TRBJ2-1; CDR3: CASSLLSGRPDEQFF; DNA: TGTGCCAGCAGCTTGTTAAGCGGGAGACCCGATGAGCAGTTCTTC
V: TRBV27; D: TRBD2; size: -; J: TRBJ2-7; CDR3: CASKLGLAQYEQYF; DNA: TGTGCCAGCAAATTGGGACTAGCGCAATACGAGCAGTACTTC
V: TRBV19; D: -; size: -; J: TRBJ2-5; CDR3: CASSIDISDRETQYF; DNA: TGTGCCAGTAGTATAGATATCAGCGACCGAGAGACCCAGTACTTC
V: TRBV7-9; D: TRBD2; size: -; J: TRBJ2-1; CDR3: CASSGLLAGGPVDEQFF; DNA: TGTGCCAGCAGCGGATTACTAGCGGGAGGGCCGGTTGATGAGCAGTTCTTC
V: TRBV27; D: -; size: -; J: TRBJ2-1; CDR3: CASRRLGGRAEQFF; DNA: TGTGCCAGCAGACGCCTCGGGGGAAGAGCTGAGCAGTTCTTC
V: TRBV13; D: TRBD2; size: -; J: TRBJ2-5; CDR3: CASSLALAGVFEETQYF; DNA: TGTGCCAGCAGCTTAGCCCTAGCGGGAGTTTTCGAAGAGACCCAGTACTTC
V: TRBV7-7; D: TRBD1; size: -; J: TRBJ2-7; CDR3: CASSHLPGTDYEQYF; DNA: TGTGCCAGCAGCCACCTTCCCGGGACAGATTACGAGCAGTACTTC
V: TRBV27; D: TRBD2; size: -; J: TRBJ2-7; CDR3: CASSFGTSFYEQYF; DNA: TGTGCCAGCAGTTTTGGGACTAGCTTCTACGAGCAGTACTTC
V: TRBV30; D: -; size: -; J: TRBJ1-2; CDR3: CAAGMDYGYTF; DNA: TGTGCCGCAGGGATGGACTATGGCTACACCTTC
V: TRBV6-5; D: -; size: -; J: TRBJ1-1; CDR3: CASRLAENTEAFF; DNA: TGTGCCAGCAGGTTGGCGGAAAACACTGAAGCTTTCTTT
V: TRBV7-9; D: -; size: -; J: TRBJ2-2; CDR3: CASSSGANTGELFF; DNA: TGTGCCAGCAGTTCCGGGGCGAACACCGGGGAGCTGTTTTTT
V: TRBV4-1; D: -; size: once; J: TRBJ2-3; CDR3: CASSQGGAGDTDTQYF; DNA: TGCGCCAGCAGCCAAGGGGGGGCGGGAGACACAGATACGCAGTATTTT
V: TRBV15; D: -; size: few; J: TRBJ1-5; CDR3: CATSRNLEGQPQHF; DNA: TGTGCCACCAGCAGAAACCTGGAGGGTCAGCCCCAGCATTTT
V: TRBV27; D: TRBD2; size: -; J: TRBJ2-1; CDR3: CASSLSGTSGWSYNEQFF; DNA: TGTGCCAGCAGTTTATCGGGGACTAGCGGGTGGTCCTACAATGAGCAGTTCTTC
V: TRBV6-5; D: TRBD1; size: -; J: TRBJ2-3; CDR3: CASSPQGGGTQYF; DNA: TGTGCCAGCAGCCCACAGGGGGGCGGTACGCAGTATTTT
V: TRBV10-3; D: -; size: -; J: TRBJ2-7; CDR3: CAISEGGTPTYEQYF; DNA: TGTGCCATCAGTGAAGGGGGGACGCCTACCTACGAGCAGTACTTC
V: TRBV20-1; D: -; size: few; J: TRBJ2-7; CDR3: CSASVSYEQYF; DNA: TGCAGTGCTAGCGTCTCCTACGAGCAGTACTTC
V: TRBV27; D: TRBD1; size: -; J: TRBJ1-4; CDR3: CASSSLGEGTGLDEKLFF; DNA: TGTGCCAGCAGTTCCCTCGGAGAAGGGACAGGGCTTGATGAAAAACTGTTTTTT
V: TRBV15; D: -; size: -; J: TRBJ2-1; CDR3: CATSREEHNEQFF; DNA: TGTGCCACCAGCAGAGAGGAACACAATGAGCAGTTCTTC
V: TRBV21-1; D: -; size: -; J: TRBJ2-3; CDR3: CASSKARVRTQYF; DNA: TGTGCCAGCAGCAAAGCGCGGGTTCGTACGCAGTATTTT
V: TRBV27; D: -; size: -; J: TRBJ2-1; CDR3: CASSPPAFPNEQFF; DNA: TGTGCCAGCAGTCCCCCGGCATTTCCTAATGAGCAGTTCTTC
V: TRBV4-1; D: -; size: -; J: TRBJ2-1; CDR3: CASSQGYGSANEQFF; DNA: TGCGCCAGCAGCCAAGGTTACGGGAGTGCAAATGAGCAGTTCTTC
V: TRBV11-2; D: -; size: -; J: TRBJ2-5; CDR3: CASSLIPWGETQYF; DNA: TGTGCCAGCAGCTTAATCCCCTGGGGGGAGACCCAGTACTTC
V: TRBV7-9; D: -; size: -; J: TRBJ1-1; CDR3: CASSQVETATEAFF; DNA: TGTGCCAGCAGCCAAGTGGAGACTGCGACCGAAGCTTTCTTT
V: TRBV7-9; D: -; size: -; J: TRBJ2-2; CDR3: CASRFTTGSNTGELFF; DNA: TGTGCCAGCAGATTTACCACTGGATCGAACACCGGGGAGCTGTTTTTT
V: TRBV11-3; D: -; size: -; J: TRBJ2-7; CDR3: CASSSSNSYEQYF; DNA: TGTGCCAGCAGCTCGTCAAACTCCTACGAGCAGTACTTC
V: TRBV7-9; D: -; size: few; J: TRBJ1-2; CDR3: CASSLVPDSDGYTF; DNA: TGTGCCAGCAGCTTAGTTCCCGACTCTGATGGCTACACCTTC
V: TRBV7-9; D: -; size: -; J: TRBJ2-5; CDR3: CASSLAEVSSEIQYF; DNA: TGTGCCAGCAGCTTAGCGGAGGTATCGTCAGAGATCCAGTACTTC
V: TRBV7-9; D: -; size: -; J: TRBJ1-5; CDR3: CASSSVNSNQPQHF; DNA: TGTGCCAGCAGCTCCGTTAATAGCAATCAGCCCCAGCATTTT
V: TRBV19; D: TRBD1; size: -; J: TRBJ2-1; CDR3: CASSWDSYEQFF; DNA: TGTGCCAGTAGCTGGGACAGCTATGAGCAGTTCTTC